The clone carrying this T cell receptor beta chain showed up many times. In TCRdb, the RT-PCR reads were re-called with MiXCR into one record per CDR3 protein. The sample records about 680,000 distinct CDR3 sequences, 14% being singletons. Trimming cost V 5 bases and J 0 bases, with 8 bases left between them. Germline V gene lookup returns CDR1 MNHEY and CDR2 SMNVEV (reference sequence). CDR3 length: 13 residues. Sample: memory CD4+ T cells from blood. This clonotype was sampled from a female donor in good health, serving as a healthy control. The gene calls are TRBV27 and TRBJ2-7; TRBD2 might be the D (5 bases). CDR3 sequence (DNA): TGTGCCAGCAGTCACCGGGACTCCTACGAGCAGTACTTC. Protein product: CASSHRDSYEQYF.